Listed here are 28 T cell receptor beta chains from one sample, sequenced in a study of beta chain features in type 1 diabetes. The authors reverse transcribed all of the isolated RNA, so sequencing captured expressed TCRB transcripts. Libraries were prepared by immunoSEQ multiplex PCR; TCRdb keeps only in-frame clonotypes and omits some of them. The sample contains 300,000 to 450,000 clones, roughly 12% of which appear only once. What was sequenced was naive CD4+ T cells from blood. These receptors came from a man younger than 30 in good health.

CDR3 nucleotides: TGTGCCAGCAGAAGGGCTAGCGGGGTAAGGACAGATACGCAGTATTTT. Translating it yields CASRRASGVRTDTQYF. This chain joins TRBV7-2 and TRBJ2-3, with 9 bases aligning to TRBD2. The CDR3 spans 16 residues. The ends lost 6 bases at V and 3 bases at J; junction bases unmatched: 10. CDR1 and CDR2 (germline): SGHTA, FQGNSA.

This clone occurred a few times. This chain connects TRBV7-9 to TRBJ2-7; 9 nucleotides match TRBD1. This CDR3 region has 16 residues. The V and J ends lost 2 bases and 2 bases, in that order; junction bases with no gene match: 7. CDR1 and CDR2 (germline): SEHNR, FQNEAQ (reference sequence). The CDR3 sequence: CASSLLIGQGPYEQYF. The CDR3 nucleotides read TGTGCCAGCAGCTTATTAATTGGACAGGGGCCCTACGAGCAGTACTTC.

There are a few counts of this clone. The V gene is TRBV10-3, the J gene TRBJ1-2, with 7 positions matching TRBD1. Germline V gene sequence: CDR1 ENHRY, CDR2 SYGVKD. The CDR3 extends over 11 amino acids. V lost 10 bases and J lost 4; bases outside the gene matches: 3. The CDR3 DNA sequence: TGTGCCACCGGGACAGCCTATGGCTACACCTTC. This gives the protein CATGTAYGYTF.

This clone came up a few times. This chain links TRBV7-9 with TRBJ2-1, with 8 bases that match TRBD2. CDR1 and CDR2 (germline): SEHNR, FQNEAQ (reference sequence). V dropped 5 bases and J dropped 5; count of bases not matched to a gene: 11. This CDR3 has 16 amino acids. The CDR3 loop is CASSPPGGARHNEQFF. CDR3 DNA: TGTGCCAGCAGCCCCCCGGGGGGGGCGAGGCACAATGAGCAGTTCTTC. Full variable domain (remainder filled in from reference TRBV7-9 and TRBJ2-1): DTGVSQNPRHKITKRGQNVTFRCDPISEHNRLYWYRQTLGQGPEFLTYFQNEAQLEKSRLLSDRFSAERPKGSFSTLEIQRTEQGDSAMYLCASSPPGGARHNEQFFGPGTRLTVL.

This clone came up a few times. Other nucleotide sequences in the sample specify the same CDR3. V usage is TRBV7-3 and J usage is TRBJ2-1, with 11 bases fitting TRBD2. The V segment lost 6 bases and the J segment 2 bases; nucleotides outside the gene matches: 3. The germline V gene encodes CDR1 SGHTA and CDR2 FQGTGA. The CDR3 is made up of 15 amino acids. CDR3 sequence (DNA): TGTGCCAGCAGTCCGACTAGCGGGACCTACAATGAGCAGTTCTTC. Encoded protein: CASSPTSGTYNEQFF.

V is TRBV7-3 and J is TRBJ2-2; 9 nucleotides align to TRBD1. V lost 5 bases and J lost 5; bases outside the gene matches: 6. CDR3 size: 15 residues. Germline CDR1 and CDR2: SGHTA and FQGTGA. Here the CDR3 reads CASSPGTGRTGELFF. The CDR3 DNA reads TGTGCCAGCAGCCCAGGGACAGGGAGGACCGGGGAGCTGTTTTTT.

This clone was picked up a small number of times. This chain's CDR3 is CASSIGSREQYF. DNA for the CDR3: TGTGCCAGTAGTATAGGGAGCCGAGAGCAGTACTTC. The V call is TRBV19, the J call TRBJ2-7, with D unclear. There are 12 residues in the CDR3. Trimming removed 1 base from V and 7 bases from J, with 8 bases in between. The germline gives CDR1 LNHDA, CDR2 SQIVND (reference sequence).

This clone was seen only a few times. The chain recombines TRBV7-6 with TRBJ1-2; 9 bases fit TRBD1. J was trimmed by 3 bases and V by 1 base; bases with no gene match: 0. The V gene's germline CDR1 is SGHVS and CDR2 FNYEAQ. The CDR3 spans 14 residues. CDR3 sequence: CASSLGTGDYGYTF. The DNA of the CDR3 is TGTGCCAGCAGCTTAGGGACAGGGGACTATGGCTACACCTTC. Complete variable domain (other parts from reference TRBV7-6 and TRBJ1-2): GAGVSQSPRYKVTKRGQDVALRCDPISGHVSLYWYRQALGQGPEFLTYFNYEAQQDKSGLPNDRFSAERPEGSISTLTIQRTEQRDSAMYRCASSLGTGDYGYTFGSGTRLTVV.

The V call is TRBV5-1, the J call TRBJ1-2; 7 positions agree with TRBD1. Germline trimming cut 3 bases from V and 3 bases from J; bases unmatched to any gene: 2. The CDR3 is 13 residues long. The germline CDR1 and CDR2 sequences are SGHRS and YFSETQ. The chain's CDR3 is CASSWTGDYGYTF. For the CDR3, the DNA is TGCGCCAGCAGCTGGACAGGAGACTATGGCTACACCTTC.

A note on this clone: Other DNA sequences in the same sample also yield this CDR3. The V gene is TRBV7-2, the J gene TRBJ2-3; 11 bases map to TRBD1. The V segment lost 4 bases and the J segment 2 bases; nucleotides outside the gene matches: 2. CDR3 length equals 15 residues. The V gene's germline CDR1 is SGHTA and CDR2 FQGNSA. The CDR3 DNA sequence: TGTGCCAGCAGCTCCGGACAGGGGGCCACAGATACGCAGTATTTT. This sequence encodes CASSSGQGATDTQYF.

This clone was picked up a small number of times. Other DNA sequences in the same sample also yield this CDR3. This sequence joins TRBV9 and TRBJ2-3, with 10 bases aligning to TRBD1. This CDR3 spans 16 amino acids. The junction had 2 bases not matched to a gene; V was cut back by 0 bases and J by 1 base. Germline V lookup: CDR1 SGDLS, CDR2 YYNGEE. The CDR3 loop reads CASSVGTGGGTDTQYF. The CDR3 bases are TGTGCCAGCAGCGTAGGGACAGGGGGTGGCACAGATACGCAGTATTTT. Using reference TRBV9 and TRBJ2-3 for the parts outside the CDR3, the full variable domain is DSGVTQTPKHLITATGQRVTLRCSPRSGDLSVYWYQQSLDQGLQFLIQYYNGEERAKGNILERFSAQQFPDLHSELNLSSLELGDSALYFCASSVGTGGGTDTQYFGPGTRLTVL.

This clone was counted a few times. Other DNA sequences in this sample translate to the same CDR3. The chain joins TRBV20-1 to TRBJ1-1; D call uncertain. The V and J ends lost 6 bases and 4 bases respectively, with 9 bases between them. Germline loops: CDR1 DFQATT, CDR2 SNEGSKA (reference sequence). The CDR3 length is 11 residues. CDR3 sequence reads: CSARGSTEAFF. The CDR3 region has the DNA TGCAGTGCCCGCGGGAGCACTGAAGCTTTCTTT.

This clone appeared a few times. V gene TRBV9 combines with J gene TRBJ1-1; possibly TRBD1 for D (6 bases). The CDR3 has 15 amino acids. The V end lost 0 bases, the J end lost 1 base, and 10 bases lay between the germline ends. Germline CDR1 is SGDLS and CDR2 is YYNGEE. DNA of the CDR3: TGTGCCAGCAGCGTAGCTCAACAGGGGAACACTGAAGCTTTCTTT. Translation gives CASSVAQQGNTEAFF.

This clone was counted at least ten times. This chain links TRBV29-1 with TRBJ2-1; 10 bases map to TRBD2. Unmatched junction bases numbered 0, after V lost 1 base and J lost 6 bases. The CDR3 consists of 13 residues. CDR1 is SQVTM and CDR2 is ANQGSEA in the germline V gene. The DNA for the CDR3 is TGCAGCGTTGAAGCTAGCGGGAGCAATGAGCAGTTCTTC. Encoded protein: CSVEASGSNEQFF.

This rearrangement joins TRBV9 to TRBJ1-4, with a possible D match to TRBD1 (5 bases). CDR3 length: 15 residues. The V end lost 4 bases, the J end lost 7 bases, and 17 bases lay between the germline ends. The germline CDR1 and CDR2 sequences are SGDLS and YYNGEE. The CDR3 coding sequence is TGTGCCAGCAGCATTGGGGCGGATCCCCGTGAAAAACTGTTTTTT. Translating it yields CASSIGADPREKLFF.

This clone was seen only a few times. The chain joins TRBV10-3 to TRBJ2-1; D ambiguous. V was clipped by 2 bases and J by 7 bases, with 6 bases between them. There are 12 residues in the CDR3. Germline CDR1 is ENHRY and CDR2 is SYGVKD. The CDR3 region has the DNA TGTGCCATCAGTGAGGGCAAGAATGAGCAGTTCTTC. Its protein product is CAISEGKNEQFF.

This clone was observed a handful of times. The same CDR3 is also encoded by other DNA sequences in this sample. As DNA, the CDR3 is TGCAGCGTTGCGGGACACTTGAGCTCCTACGAGCAGTACTTC. This gives the protein CSVAGHLSSYEQYF. V and J are TRBV29-1 and TRBJ2-7; TRBD1 is a possible D gene (6 bases). CDR1 and CDR2 (germline): SQVTM, ANQGSEA. Deletions cut 4 bases from V and 0 bases from J, with 13 bases between. The CDR3 runs 14 residues.

This clone appeared a few times. V gene TRBV7-3 combines with J gene TRBJ2-1; perhaps TRBD2 as D (5 bases). The germline gives CDR1 SGHTA, CDR2 FQGTGA. The CDR3 is 12 residues long. Between the trimmed V and J ends, which lost 5 bases and 7 bases, there was a span of 9 bases. In nucleotides, the CDR3 is TGTGCCAGCAGCCGGACTGAAAATGAGCAGTTCTTC. It translates to CASSRTENEQFF. The full variable domain, with the rest looked up from reference TRBV7-3 and TRBJ2-1, is GAGVSQTPSNKVTEKGKYVELRCDPISGHTALYWYRQSLGQGPEFLIYFQGTGAADDSGLPNDRFFAVRPEGSVSTLKIQRTERGDSAVYLCASSRTENEQFFGPGTRLTVL.

The chain carries TRBV9 and TRBJ1-1; D uncertain. Germline V gives CDR1 SGDLS, CDR2 YYNGEE. This CDR3 has 15 amino acids. Trimming took off 1 base at V and 5 bases at J, with 15 bases between the two ends. CDR3 in DNA: TGTGCCAGCAGCGTACATCTGGAGGAGGGAACTGAAGCTTTCTTT. Its protein is CASSVHLEEGTEAFF.

This clone was counted a few times. CDR3 nucleotides: TGTGCCAGTAGTATCGGCCTTGGGCCCTCTTTCGAGCAGTACTTC. Translated, it gives CASSIGLGPSFEQYF. J is TRBJ2-7 and V is TRBV19; D remains unclear. Germline V gives CDR1 LNHDA, CDR2 SQIVND (reference sequence). Trimming stripped 3 bases from V and 6 bases from J, with 18 bases between. This CDR3 comprises 15 residues.

This clone has just a few counts. The chain combines TRBV5-1 with TRBJ2-3; 9 bases map to TRBD1. The ends lost 4 bases at V and 5 bases at J; junction bases unmatched: 5. The germline V gene encodes CDR1 SGHRS and CDR2 YFSETQ. The CDR3 is made up of 14 amino acids. In DNA, the CDR3 is TGCGCCAGCAGCCCGGACAGGGGAGTAGATACGCAGTATTTT. Amino acids: CASSPDRGVDTQYF.

The rearrangement links TRBV9 to TRBJ2-2, with D tentatively TRBD1 (6 bases). Germline CDR1 and CDR2: SGDLS and YYNGEE. This CDR3 region has 15 residues. V gave up 3 bases and J gave up 5 bases, with 14 bases separating them. CDR3 sequence reads: CASSAKQGFTGELFF. The CDR3 bases are TGTGCCAGCAGCGCGAAACAGGGATTTACCGGGGAGCTGTTTTTT.

The chain recombines TRBV19 with TRBJ2-3; 11 bases are a match to TRBD2. The junction had 20 bases not matched to a gene; V was cut back by 5 bases and J by 4 bases. CDR3 length: 20 residues. Per the germline V gene, CDR1 is LNHDA and CDR2 is SQIVND (reference sequence). The CDR3 is CASSLALLTSGRSQADTQYF. CDR3 DNA: TGTGCCAGTAGTCTCGCCCTCCTTACTAGCGGGAGAAGTCAAGCAGATACGCAGTATTTT.

This clone was seen a handful of times. CDR3 sequence (DNA): TGTGCCAGCGCGAAGGAGGGCCTGGAAGATACGCAGTATTTT. Its protein is CASAKEGLEDTQYF. The chain carries TRBV9 and TRBJ2-3, with a weak D call TRBD2 (6 bases). V lost 7 bases and J 5 bases, leaving 17 bases between the germline ends. CDR3 length: 14 amino acids. Germline V gene lookup returns CDR1 SGDLS and CDR2 YYNGEE.

The V gene is TRBV7-2, the J gene TRBJ2-1, with 14 bases aligning to TRBD2. Germline V gene lookup returns CDR1 SGHTA and CDR2 FQGNSA. The J segment lost 6 bases and the V segment lost 5 bases, leaving 6 bases of the junction unmatched. This CDR3 has 16 residues. Written as DNA, the CDR3 is TGTGCCAGCAGCCCCAAGGGACTAGCGGGAGCCAATGAGCAGTTCTTC. This codes for CASSPKGLAGANEQFF.

This clone was seen a handful of times. The J gene is TRBJ2-2, the V gene TRBV28, with 9 bases identical to TRBD1. Losses at the gene ends were 6 bases for V and 4 bases for J; bases not matched to a gene: 12. Germline-derived CDR1 and CDR2 are MDHEN and SYDVKM. The CDR3 totals 17 residues. CDR3 region: CASSQAQGARGTGELFF. The CDR3 DNA is TGTGCCAGCAGCCAAGCACAGGGGGCAAGAGGCACCGGGGAGCTGTTTTTT.

The chain is built from TRBV30 and TRBJ2-6; no firm D call. CDR3 length equals 15 residues. Germline CDR1 is GTSNPN and CDR2 is SVGIG (reference sequence). Trimming removed 0 bases from V and 0 bases from J, with 6 bases in between. The CDR3: CAWSVPLSGANVLTF. CDR3 DNA sequence: TGTGCCTGGAGTGTTCCCCTCTCTGGGGCCAACGTCCTGACTTTC.

There are a few counts of this clone. V and J are TRBV7-9 and TRBJ2-1; 11 positions match TRBD1. The V gene's germline CDR1 is SEHNR and CDR2 FQNEAQ (reference sequence). V dropped 4 bases and J dropped 4; count of bases not matched to a gene: 3. The CDR3 is 15 amino acids. The chain's CDR3 is CASSSDRGLYNEQFF. The CDR3 DNA sequence: TGTGCCAGCAGCTCGGACAGGGGGCTGTACAATGAGCAGTTCTTC.